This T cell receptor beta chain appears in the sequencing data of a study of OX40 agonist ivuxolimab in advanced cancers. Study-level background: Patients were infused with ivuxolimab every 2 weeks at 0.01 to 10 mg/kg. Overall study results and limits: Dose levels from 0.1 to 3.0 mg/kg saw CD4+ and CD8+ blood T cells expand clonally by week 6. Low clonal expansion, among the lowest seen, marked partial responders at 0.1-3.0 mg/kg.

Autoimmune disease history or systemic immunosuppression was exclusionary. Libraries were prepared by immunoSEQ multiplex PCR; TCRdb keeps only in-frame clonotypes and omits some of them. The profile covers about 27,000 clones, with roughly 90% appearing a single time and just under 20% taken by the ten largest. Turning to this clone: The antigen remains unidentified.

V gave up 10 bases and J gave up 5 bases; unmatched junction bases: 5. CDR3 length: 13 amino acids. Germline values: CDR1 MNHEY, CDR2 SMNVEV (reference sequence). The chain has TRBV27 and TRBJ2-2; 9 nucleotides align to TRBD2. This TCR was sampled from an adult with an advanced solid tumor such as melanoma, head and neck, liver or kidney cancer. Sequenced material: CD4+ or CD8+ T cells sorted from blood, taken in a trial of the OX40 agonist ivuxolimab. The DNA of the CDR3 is TGTGCCACCGGACTAGCGATTACCGGGGAGCTGTTTTTT. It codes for CATGLAITGELFF.